This note documents a single TCR beta chain sequence. Its antigen is unknown. The data stem from a study of cytomegalovirus exposure and HLA in healthy donors. Overall study findings and caveats: CMV serostatus alone was available as immune exposure information. The CMV antigen specificity of three CMV-associated chains was confirmed through in vitro analysis. Later analysis reportedly placed an Asian-associated ancestry cluster below the roughly 600-donor mean in N-insertions. A prior analysis recorded that most TCR beta V segments were productive about 87% or about 30% of the time.

Trimming cost V 1 base and J 4 bases, with 21 bases left between them. CDR1 is MNHNS and CDR2 is SASEGT in the germline V gene. The CDR3 is 18 amino acids. The PCR had 60 Vbeta and 13 Jbeta primers. Using immunoSEQ multiplex PCR, the repertoire was profiled, and TCRdb retains in-frame clones only, with some absent. This sample yields some 200,000 clones, of which around 83% are seen a single time; roughly 1.3% belongs to the top ten. This TCR came from a girl under 18 in good health and CMV-seronegative. Sequenced: PBMCs. The chain uses TRBV6-1 and TRBJ2-3, with TRBD2 as a possible D gene (7 bases). The CDR3 DNA reads as TGTGCCAGCAGTGAAGGGGTTTTGAGGGGGAGGGCTGCAGATACGCAGTATTTT. Its translation: CASSEGVLRGRAADTQYF.